These 17 T cell receptor beta chains came from one sample sequenced in a study of chemoradiotherapy in HPV16-positive cancers. Assay: immunoSEQ multiplex PCR; the TCRdb copy retains only in-frame clones and omits some. Of some 1,300 clones detected, approximately 85% appear once; the ten largest clones hold around 5.3%. This material consisted of tumor tissue, taken from a patient who underwent chemoradiotherapy. The origin of the receptors is a human donor with HPV-associated anogenital cancer.

The chain has TRBV11-2 and TRBJ1-5; 7 positions agree with TRBD1. CDR3 length: 17 residues. Germline V lookup: CDR1 SGHAT, CDR2 FQNNGV. V gave up 2 bases and J gave up 6 bases; unmatched junction bases: 13. CDR3 in amino acids: CASSLFYDRENSQPQHF. The CDR3, as DNA: TGTGCCAGCAGCTTATTTTATGACAGGGAAAACAGTCAGCCCCAGCATTTT.

The rearrangement links TRBV6-6 to TRBJ2-1; possibly TRBD1 or TRBD2 for D (5 bases each). V dropped 2 bases and J dropped 4 bases, with 9 bases sitting between them. This CDR3 spans 14 amino acids. CDR1 is MNHNY, CDR2 SVGAGI, per germline (reference sequence). For the CDR3, the DNA is TGTGCCAGCAGTTACGGGACGGTTTACAATGAGCAGTTCTTC. It encodes CASSYGTVYNEQFF.

The rearrangement joins TRBV9 to TRBJ1-1; D unclear. V was trimmed by 3 bases and J by 1 base, leaving 13 bases between them. CDR1 and CDR2 from the germline V gene are SGDLS and YYNGEE. The CDR3 is 15 residues long. CDR3 DNA: TGTGCCAGCAGCGGTGGGAGGGATTCGAACACTGAAGCTTTCTTT. This encodes CASSGGRDSNTEAFF. The entire variable domain, with the rest obtained from reference TRBV9 and TRBJ1-1, is as follows: DSGVTQTPKHLITATGQRVTLRCSPRSGDLSVYWYQQSLDQGLQFLIQYYNGEERAKGNILERFSAQQFPDLHSELNLSSLELGDSALYFCASSGGRDSNTEAFFGQGTRLTVV.

The chain has TRBV21-1 and TRBJ2-3. TRBV21-1 constitutes a pseudogene. This CDR3 is 16 amino acids long. The CDR3 spells CASRQTATVMQDTQYF. DNA for the CDR3: TGTGCCAGCAGACAGACTGCTACAGTCATGCAAGATACGCAGTATTTT.

This clone is a singleton in its sample. The genes are TRBV10-3 and TRBJ1-5, with unresolved D. Trimming removed 0 bases at V and 1 base at J, with 7 bases between. This CDR3 contains 15 residues. Germline V gene sequence: CDR1 ENHRY, CDR2 SYGVKD. CDR3 bases: TGTGCCATCAGTGAGTCGGGCCGGAGCAATCAGCCCCAGCATTTT. It translates to CAISESGRSNQPQHF.

The chain is built from TRBV7-2 and TRBJ2-7; 10 positions agree with TRBD2. Germline CDR1 and CDR2: SGHTA and FQGNSA. The CDR3 spans 15 residues. Trimming at V came to 5 bases and at J to 3 bases, leaving 7 bases not matched to a gene. The DNA of the CDR3 is TGTGCCAGCAGCATTACTAGCGGGGAAATCTACGAGCAGTACTTC. The encoded protein is CASSITSGEIYEQYF.

The gene calls are TRBV29-1 and TRBJ1-2; D gene unclear. V lost 3 bases and J lost 10, with 15 bases in between. This CDR3 comprises 12 residues. The germline gives CDR1 SQVTM, CDR2 ANQGSEA. The CDR3, as DNA: TGCAGCGTTGACATTGGCGGGGTTGCCTACACCTTC. Its protein is CSVDIGGVAYTF.

This clone was picked up one time. The rearrangement links TRBV19 to TRBJ2-3; 11 bases fit TRBD1. Trimming at V came to 7 bases and at J to 5 bases, leaving 11 bases not matched to a gene. Germline lookup yields CDR1 LNHDA and CDR2 SQIVND (reference sequence). The CDR3 covers 16 residues. CDR3 sequence: CASTPGRTGGGDTQYF. In DNA, the CDR3 is TGTGCCAGTACCCCTGGGCGGACAGGGGGCGGAGATACGCAGTATTTT.

The chain employs TRBV4-3 and TRBJ1-1, with D unclear. The CDR3 is made up of 14 amino acids. CDR1 and CDR2 from the germline V gene are LGHNA and YSLEER. The V and J ends lost 1 base and 4 bases respectively, with 10 bases between them. CDR3 in DNA: TGCGCCAGCAGCCAAGTCGGACTGGGCACTGAAGCTTTCTTT. Translating it yields CASSQVGLGTEAFF.

This clone has a single count. The chain uses TRBV21-1 and TRBJ2-7. TRBV21-1 is a listed pseudogene. The length of the CDR3 is 14 residues. The CDR3 protein is CASHRRPETYEQYF. CDR3 DNA sequence: TGTGCCAGCCATCGACGACCTGAGACCTACGAGCAGTACTTC.

The chain uses TRBV7-2 and TRBJ1-5, with 7 positions matching TRBD1. The germline gives CDR1 SGHTA, CDR2 FQGNSA. The CDR3 has 13 amino acids. The J segment lost 7 bases and the V segment lost 5 bases, leaving 5 bases of the junction unmatched. In nucleotides, the CDR3 is TGTGCCAGCAGCCTCGGGACAGTCCAGCCCCAGCATTTT. This translates into CASSLGTVQPQHF.

The chain combines TRBV7-8 with TRBJ2-1, with unresolved D. The CDR3 is 15 residues long. Per the germline V gene, CDR1 is SGHVS and CDR2 is FQNEAQ. V was clipped by 2 bases and J by 9 bases, with 17 bases between them. The CDR3 region has the DNA TGTGCCAGCAGCTTATCACGTCCAGCCATCCTTGAGCAGTTCTTC. Protein product: CASSLSRPAILEQFF.

This clone was found once. The rearrangement links TRBV28 to TRBJ1-5, with D possibly being TRBD1 (6 bases). Trimming left V 6 bases short and J 3 bases short, with 12 bases between. Per germline, CDR1 MDHEN and CDR2 SYDVKM. There are 14 residues in the CDR3. The CDR3 spells CASRSQGPNQPQHF. Written as DNA, the CDR3 is TGTGCCAGCAGATCCCAGGGGCCCAATCAGCCCCAGCATTTT.

The chain employs TRBV6-1 and TRBJ2-3; 14 bases agree with TRBD2. The CDR3 length is 15 residues. With 4 bases clipped from V and 4 bases from J, the junction kept 1 base outside the gene matches. CDR1 and CDR2 (germline): MNHNS, SASEGT. CDR3 DNA: TGTGCCAGCAGTGGACTAGCGGGAGGGCCAGATACGCAGTATTTT. This translates into CASSGLAGGPDTQYF.

J is TRBJ2-7 and V is TRBV7-6; 13 bases map to TRBD2. V trimming: 0 bases; J trimming: 6 bases; junction bases outside the gene matches: 8. Germline CDR1 is SGHVS and CDR2 is FNYEAQ. The CDR3 extends over 17 amino acids. The CDR3, as DNA: TGTGCCAGCAGCTTAGCGGAAGGACTAGCGGGAGTAGTCGAGCAGTACTTC. Protein product: CASSLAEGLAGVVEQYF.

The chain combines TRBV9 with TRBJ2-2; 9 bases fit TRBD1. Germline CDR1 and CDR2: SGDLS and YYNGEE. Trimming cost V 3 bases and J 1 base; bases outside gene matches: 4. The CDR3 sequence is 16 residues long. The CDR3 bases are TGTGCCAGCAGCGCTGACAGGGGGAGGAACACCGGGGAGCTGTTTTTT. Residues: CASSADRGRNTGELFF.

This clone was counted a few times. The chain recombines TRBV27 with TRBJ1-1, with 7 bases matching TRBD1. This CDR3 comprises 14 residues. Germline V gives CDR1 MNHEY, CDR2 SMNVEV (reference sequence). The J segment lost 5 bases and the V segment lost 3 bases, leaving 6 bases of the junction unmatched. The chain's CDR3 is CASSLGQWGTEAFF. The CDR3 DNA reads as TGTGCCAGCAGTTTGGGACAGTGGGGGACTGAAGCTTTCTTT.